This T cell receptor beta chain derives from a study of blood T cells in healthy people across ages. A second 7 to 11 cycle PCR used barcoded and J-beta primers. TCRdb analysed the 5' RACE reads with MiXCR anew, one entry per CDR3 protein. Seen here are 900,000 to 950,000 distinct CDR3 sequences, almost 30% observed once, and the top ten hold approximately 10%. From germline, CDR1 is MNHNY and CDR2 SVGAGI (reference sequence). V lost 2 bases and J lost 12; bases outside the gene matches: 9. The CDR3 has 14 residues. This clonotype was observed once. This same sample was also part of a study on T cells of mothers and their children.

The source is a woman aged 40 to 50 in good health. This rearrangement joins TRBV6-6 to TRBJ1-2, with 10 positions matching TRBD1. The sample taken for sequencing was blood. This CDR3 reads CASSYETGGLGDTF. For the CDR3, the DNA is TGTGCCAGCAGTTACGAGACAGGGGGCCTCGGCGACACCTTC.